These T cell receptor beta chains were read from a single sample in a study of T cell responses to AZD1222 COVID-19 vaccine. Sequencing was performed with immunoSEQ multiplex PCR; in TCRdb, only in-frame clones are kept and a portion is missing. Of 150,000 to 200,000 clones listed, around 90% were seen once; the top ten hold about 6%. Sequenced here: peripheral blood, sampled on day 0 of AZD1222 vaccination. The receptors derive from an adult in good health. The conserved cysteine and the conserved F or W are not part of the CDR3 here. A D gene is named only where the DNA matches it firmly.

v_gene	j_gene	d_gene	CDR3aa
TRBV27	TRBJ2-1	NA	ASSLRDTLYNEQF
TRBV27	TRBJ2-7	TRBD2	ASSFGGTGTRSSYEQY
TRBV5-1	TRBJ1-6	NA	ASSSTAGRSSPLH
TRBV11-3	TRBJ2-5	NA	ASSLGSETQY
TRBV7-2	TRBJ2-7	NA	ASSPQATYEQY
TRBV6-6	TRBJ2-1	TRBD2	ASSPLGSGRAREANEQF
TRBV3-1/TRBV3-2	TRBJ1-2	TRBD1	ASSQGTGYYGYT
TRBV27	TRBJ2-1	TRBD2	ASSRALAGERVF
TRBV7-2	TRBJ2-7	TRBD1	ASSFDRGFYEQY
TRBV6-5	TRBJ2-1	TRBD2	ASSYYLAGGPKEQF
TRBV28	TRBJ2-5	NA	ASSPRGGPRQETQY
TRBV19	TRBJ1-6	NA	ASSRQGVENSPLH
TRBV11-2	TRBJ2-7	NA	ASSPSAVSGVSYEQY
TRBV6-5	TRBJ2-1	TRBD1	ASRRDRQGREF
TRBV5-6	TRBJ2-1	NA	ASSLGRSDNEQF
TRBV5-1	TRBJ2-2	NA	ASTSRTTVTGELF
TRBV11-2	TRBJ1-3	NA	ASSLEPGRAGNTIY
TRBV5-1	TRBJ2-7	TRBD2	ASTPLAGASYEQY
TRBV11-2	TRBJ1-4	NA	ASSLGAAREDEKLF
TRBV7-2	TRBJ1-3	NA	ASSLYSLSGNTIY
TRBV27	TRBJ1-6	TRBD1	ASSLRTGTSPLH
TRBV4-1	TRBJ2-7	TRBD1	ASSQSGTGSYEQY
TRBV15	TRBJ2-5	TRBD1	ATSRDQGEETQY
TRBV18	TRBJ2-1	TRBD1	ASSPGDSSYNEQF
TRBV28	TRBJ2-6	NA	ASSRGSGANVLT
TRBV7-2	TRBJ2-2	TRBD1	ASSLGDRGTGELF
TRBV28	TRBJ2-2	NA	ASSRPGLTGELF
TRBV7-8	TRBJ1-1	NA	ASSLDRHTEAF